In this sample, the clone carrying this T cell receptor (beta chain) turned up a few times. Its cognate antigen is unknown. Via MiXCR, TCRdb re-called the 5' RACE reads, giving one row per CDR3 protein. The sample comprises 750,000 to 850,000 distinct CDR3 sequences, 12% of which are singletons, and 0.51% rests with the top ten. This record belongs to a study of CD8 T cells in ankylosing spondylitis. The CDR3 runs 13 residues. Trimming left V 9 bases short and J 5 bases short, with 14 bases between. Study results and limitations: A motif in TCR beta, a set of eight highly homologous variants, appeared characteristic of ankylosing spondylitis blood. As reported, disease-linked clones showed significant enrichment in matched ankylosing spondylitis synovial fluid.

This sequence originates from a male donor with ankylosing spondylitis. The chain links TRBV12-3 or TRBV12-4 to TRBJ1-5, with D perhaps matching TRBD1 (5 bases). The sample consisted of blood, either unsorted or a sorted T cell fraction (not recorded which). Written as DNA, the CDR3 is TGTGCCAGTGGGGCAGGTTTTGATCAGCCCCAGCATTTT. Its protein product is CASGAGFDQPQHF.